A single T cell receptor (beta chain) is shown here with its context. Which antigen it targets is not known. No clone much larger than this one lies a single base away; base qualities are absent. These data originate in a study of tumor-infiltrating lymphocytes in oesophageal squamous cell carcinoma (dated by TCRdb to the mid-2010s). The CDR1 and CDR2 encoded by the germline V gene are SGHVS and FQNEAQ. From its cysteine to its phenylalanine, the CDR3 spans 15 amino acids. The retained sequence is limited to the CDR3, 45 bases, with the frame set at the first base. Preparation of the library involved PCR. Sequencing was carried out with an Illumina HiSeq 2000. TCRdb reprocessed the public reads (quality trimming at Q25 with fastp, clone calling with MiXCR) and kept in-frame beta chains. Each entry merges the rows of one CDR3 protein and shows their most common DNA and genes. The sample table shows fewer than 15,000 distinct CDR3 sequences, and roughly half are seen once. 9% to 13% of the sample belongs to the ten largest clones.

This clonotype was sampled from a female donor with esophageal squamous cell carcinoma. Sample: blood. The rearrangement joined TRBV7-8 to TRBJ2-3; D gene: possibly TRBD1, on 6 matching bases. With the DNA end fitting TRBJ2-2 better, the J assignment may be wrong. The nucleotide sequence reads TGTGCCAGCACCAACAGGGTTTTGGTCACCGGGGAGCTGTTTTTT. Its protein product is CASTNRVLVTGELFF.